This T cell receptor beta chain originates from a study of molecular identifiers for immune sequencing clone quantification. Study observations and caveats: Clonotypes topping 20 RNA copies carried over 99% of effector molecules but under 1% of naive ones.

Note on this clonotype: Its target is unknown. The junction departs from the called germline gene at one end, perhaps through a read error.

In TCRdb, the PCR reads were re-called with MiXCR into one record per CDR3 protein. The table has 490,000 or so distinct CDR3 sequences, around 23% seen once. This sequence originates from a human donor in good health. Some libraries in this study had Jurkat cell RNA spiked in. The sample was naive CD8+ T cells from blood, with Jurkat cell RNA spiked in. Subset of the sample: FACS-sorted CD8+CD4-CCR7+CD45RA+ naive T cells.

CDR3: CASRSPLAAGATNEQFF. In DNA form, the CDR3 reads TGTGCCAGTAGAAGCCCTCTAGCGGCGGGAGCCACCAATGAGCAGTTTTTC. The chain has TRBV19 and TRBJ2-1; 7 nucleotides align to TRBD2. CDR1 and CDR2 from the germline V gene are LNHDA and SQIVND (reference sequence). The CDR3 has 17 amino acids.